This entry is about one TCR beta chain. Its matching antigen is unknown. This sample was included in a study of vaccination and CD4 T cells after COVID-19. Study background: Nasal swab PCR identified SARS-CoV-2 in the convalescent patients, of whom about ten were mild and one severe. The control cultures got either a CEFX pool, an HIV-1 Nef pool, or no peptide at all.

Germline V gene lookup returns CDR1 SGHTA and CDR2 FQGNSA. The CDR3 is made up of 13 amino acids. V was shortened by 5 bases and J by 8 bases, with 15 bases between the two germline ends. The Oncomine TCR Beta short-read assay generated sequence data from the DNA of cultured CD4+ T cells. TCRdb called the PCR reads again in MiXCR, with one record for every CDR3 protein. The sample lists approximately 7,400 distinct CDR3 sequences; about three quarters were seen once. This sample's treatment: roughly nine-day PBMC culture with coronavirus spike peptide pools or control peptides (ViraFEST assay). The V and J genes are TRBV7-2 and TRBJ1-2; D is ambiguous. The TCR sequence derives from a human donor who had recovered from COVID-19. The sample consisted of CD4+ T cells from blood, cultured in vitro. The DNA of the CDR3 is TGTGCCAGCAGCAACCGACGGAATCTCGGCTACACCTTC. Amino acids: CASSNRRNLGYTF.